This passage covers 7 T cell receptor beta chains from one sample sequenced in a study of blood T cells in healthy people across ages. With a J-beta primer mix and a sample-barcoded 5' primer, a second PCR ran about 7 to 12 cycles. TCRdb re-called the 5' RACE reads through MiXCR, storing one row per CDR3 protein. The sample yields fewer than 900,000 distinct CDR3 sequences, more than 40% seen once. Sample: blood. These receptors came from an older woman in good health.

This clonotype was seen a handful of times. The chain employs TRBV7-2 and TRBJ2-7; D not resolved. Germline V gene lookup returns CDR1 SGHTA and CDR2 FQGNSA. Trimming took 8 bases from V and 0 from J, leaving 14 bases between them. The length of the CDR3 is 14 residues. The CDR3 bases are TGTGCCAGCTCCCGTGGGCCGCTCTCCTACGAGCAGTACTTC. It translates to CASSRGPLSYEQYF.

The chain uses TRBV29-1 and TRBJ2-4, with 13 nucleotides matching TRBD2. The CDR3 is 17 residues long. CDR1 is SQVTM and CDR2 is ANQGSEA in the germline V gene. With V trimmed by 3 bases and J by 0 bases, 5 bases remained unmatched. Here the CDR3 reads CSVEGTSGILAKNIQYF. The CDR3, as DNA: TGCAGCGTTGAGGGGACTAGCGGGATTCTAGCCAAAAACATTCAGTACTTC.

CDR3 DNA sequence: TGTGCCAGCAGTTACGTGGTTCGACAACCCACTGAAGCTTTCTTT. As protein: CASSYVVRQPTEAFF. The rearrangement uses TRBV6-2 or TRBV6-3 and TRBJ1-1, with D hard to call. The CDR3 has 15 amino acids. The germline CDR1 and CDR2 sequences are MNHEY and SVGEGT. The V end lost 2 bases, the J end lost 4 bases, and 14 bases lay between the germline ends.

A few counts support this clonotype. The chain links TRBV9 to TRBJ2-5, with 10 bases aligning to TRBD1. The assigned J gene may be wrong: the sequence end matches TRBJ2-7 better. Germline V gene lookup returns CDR1 SGDLS and CDR2 YYNGEE. This CDR3 spans 14 amino acids. The CDR3 is CASSVGQGNYEQYF. The CDR3 region has the DNA TGTGCCAGCAGCGTGGGACAGGGGAACTACGAGCAGTACTTC.

The rearrangement uses TRBV20-1 and TRBJ2-7; weak D call: TRBD2 (6 bases). This CDR3 region has 15 residues. CDR1 is DFQATT, CDR2 SNEGSKA, per germline (reference sequence). Between the trimmed V and J ends, which lost 0 bases and 7 bases, there was a span of 19 bases. This chain's CDR3 is CSARDGGRDLSEQYF. In DNA form, the CDR3 reads TGCAGTGCTAGAGATGGCGGGCGGGATTTATCGGAGCAGTACTTC.

The chain uses TRBV20-1 and TRBJ2-3; D possibly corresponds to TRBD1 (6 bases). The germline V gene encodes CDR1 DFQATT and CDR2 SNEGSKA (reference sequence). The V gene lost 1 base and the J gene lost 6 bases, with 17 bases spanning the gap. The CDR3 is made up of 15 amino acids. The DNA of the CDR3 is TGCAGTGCTAGAGGCCCAACGGACAGACCTGATACGCAGTATTTT. This gives the protein CSARGPTDRPDTQYF.

About this clonotype: Germline is not matched at one junction end, which may reflect a read error. The genes are TRBV5-1 and TRBJ2-1; 15 bases map to TRBD2. CDR1 is SGHRS, CDR2 YFSETQ, per germline. The length of the CDR3 is 19 residues. The DNA of the CDR3 is TGCGCCAGCAGCGTGATCCCGGGACTAGCGGGAGGAAACTACAATGAGCGGTTCTTC. Protein: CASSVIPGLAGGNYNERFF.